This T cell receptor (beta chain) stems from a study of a mutant IDH1 vaccine in newly diagnosed glioma. As for the study in general: Standard pretreatment was either radiotherapy, temozolomide, or, for most, radiochemotherapy with temozolomide.

Specified time point: week 5, during vaccination. What each vaccine dose contained was 300 ug of mutant IDH1 20-mer peptide, accompanied by topical imiquimod. A remark on this clone: Its antigen is unknown.

Generated by immunoSEQ multiplex PCR, the TCRdb table keeps only in-frame clones and is missing some. Found here are about 54,000 clones, 81% of them singletons; the top ten hold 3% to 4%. CDR3 size: 15 residues. V was pared by 5 bases and J by 4 bases, with 7 bases of the junction left unmatched. Germline V CDR1 and CDR2: SGHAT, FQNNGV. The source material was PBMCs, sampled from a glioma patient whose treatment included an IDH1 peptide vaccine. This TCR was sampled from a man aged 25 to 45 with glioma. This rearrangement joins TRBV11-2 to TRBJ2-5; 10 bases map to TRBD1. This chain's CDR3 is CASSLGQGLLETQYF. CDR3 DNA sequence: TGTGCCAGCAGCCTGGGACAGGGGTTGTTAGAGACCCAGTACTTC.